This TCR beta chain was profiled in a study of shared T cell receptors in the human thymus. The table came from immunoSEQ multiplex PCR; TCRdb's copy has only in-frame clones and leaves some out. The sample contains about 660,000 clones, approximately 87% of which appear only once. The trim removed 4 bases at V and 5 bases at J, leaving 15 bases unmatched. The CDR3 spans 17 residues. Germline lookup yields CDR1 SGHVS and CDR2 FQNEAQ. This clone was recorded only once. These data were likewise used in another study, on human thymus T cells. This second study says: Resected material from corrective heart surgery provided the thymus tissue analysed. Apparent bias marked the V and J gene usage of thymic and blood repertoires. Unrelated individuals had highly overlapping thymic repertoires, as reported in related research.

Material: thymocytes. The rearrangement joins TRBV7-8 to TRBJ2-7; TRBD2 agrees at 9 bases. The TCR sequence derives from a boy under two years old with a congenital heart defect. CDR3 loop: CASSSPGGGRARHEQYF. The CDR3 DNA reads TGTGCCAGCAGCTCCCCAGGTGGCGGGAGGGCCAGACACGAGCAGTACTTC.